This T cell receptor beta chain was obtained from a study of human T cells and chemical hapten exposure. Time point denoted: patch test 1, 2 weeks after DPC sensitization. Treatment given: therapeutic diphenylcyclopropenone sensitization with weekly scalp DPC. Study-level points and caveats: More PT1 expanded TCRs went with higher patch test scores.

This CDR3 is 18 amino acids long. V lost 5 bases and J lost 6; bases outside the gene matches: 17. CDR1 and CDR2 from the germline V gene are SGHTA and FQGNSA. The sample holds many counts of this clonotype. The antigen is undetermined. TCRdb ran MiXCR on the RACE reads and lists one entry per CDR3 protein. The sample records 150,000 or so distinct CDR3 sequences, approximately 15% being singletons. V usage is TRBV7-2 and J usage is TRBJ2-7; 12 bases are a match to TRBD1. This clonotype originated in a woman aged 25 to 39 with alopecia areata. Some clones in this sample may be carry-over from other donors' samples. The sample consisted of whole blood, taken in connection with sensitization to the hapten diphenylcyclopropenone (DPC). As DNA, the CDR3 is TGTGCCAGCAGCCCCACCGGGACAGGGGGCGCTCGGGCCCGCGAGCAGTACTTC. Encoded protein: CASSPTGTGGARAREQYF.